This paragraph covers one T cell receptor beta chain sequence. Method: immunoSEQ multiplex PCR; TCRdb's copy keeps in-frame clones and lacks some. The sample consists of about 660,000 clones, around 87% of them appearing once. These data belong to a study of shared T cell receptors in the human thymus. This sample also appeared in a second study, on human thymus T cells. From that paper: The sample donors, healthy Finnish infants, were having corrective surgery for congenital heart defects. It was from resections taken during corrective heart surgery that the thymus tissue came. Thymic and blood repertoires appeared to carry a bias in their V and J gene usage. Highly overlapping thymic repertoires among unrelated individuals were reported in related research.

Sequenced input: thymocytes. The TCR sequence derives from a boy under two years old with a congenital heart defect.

The CDR3 spells CASSQDLRGGNTIYF. As DNA, the CDR3 is TGTGCCAGCAGTCAAGACCTCCGGGGTGGAAACACCATATATTTT. The chain employs TRBV6-7 and TRBJ1-3; D remains unclear. TRBV6-7 is placed among ORFs of uncertain function. The V end lost 5 bases, the J end lost 3 bases, and 14 bases lay between the germline ends. The CDR3 spans 15 residues.